The clone carrying this T cell receptor beta chain came up once. The sample comes from a study of shared clonotypes between healthy human individuals. The authors' processing: Sequence data from immunoSEQ were junction-only and lacked quality scores; consequently, filtering differed. Assay: immunoSEQ multiplex PCR; the TCRdb copy retains only in-frame clones and omits some. V and J calls and clone size are copied from that table; D and trimming were computed from the DNA. The data contain about 1.1 million clones, 78% of them singletons. Germline V gene data show CDR1 as SGHRS and CDR2 as YFSETQ. V was cut by 1 base and J by 7 bases, with 17 bases left in between. This CDR3 is built from 15 residues.

This sequence was found in a man aged 18-30 years in good health. Some clones in this sample may be carry-over from other donors' samples. The sequencing sample was made of memory CD4+ T cells from PBMCs. The subset here: CD45RA-negative fraction. The chain couples TRBV5-1 to TRBJ1-2; D remains unclear. The CDR3 loop is CASSLFGDAAGGYTF. The CDR3 DNA is TGCGCCAGCAGCTTGTTTGGGGATGCGGCAGGTGGCTACACCTTC.